These T cell receptor beta chains were read from a single sample in a study of control samples from healthy donors and cancer patients. Sequencing was performed with immunoSEQ multiplex PCR; in TCRdb, only in-frame clones are kept and a portion is missing. The sample shows under 150,000 clones, about nine tenths of them seen only once. Input material: blood. Receptors originate from a man aged 25-45 years in good health. The CDR3 runs from the conserved cysteine through the conserved F or W. The D gene is left open where the match is weak. A clone size is listed for some rows: how often the clone was seen (once, few, many), or a class if it is expanded.

j_call | v_call | clone_size | d_call | cdr3_nt | cdr3_aa
TRBJ2-3 | TRBV6-6 | - | TRBD1 | TGTGCCAGCAGTTACGGACAGGGAAGTACAGATACGCAGTATTTT | CASSYGQGSTDTQYF
TRBJ1-2 | TRBV14 | - | - | TGTGCCAGCAGTGGCGGCGGACTAAAACCTAACTATGGCTACACCTTC | CASSGGGLKPNYGYTF
TRBJ1-1 | TRBV7-5 | - | - | TGTGCCAGAAGCGATAAACAGGGGGAAGTTCTCAGTGGTGGTCTGATGAACACTGAAGCTTTCTTT | CARSDKQGEVLSGGLMNTEAFF
TRBJ2-5 | TRBV12-5 | - | TRBD2 | TGTGCTAGTGGCAACGGACTAGCGGGAGTATCGACCCAGTACTTC | CASGNGLAGVSTQYF
TRBJ2-3 | TRBV9 | - | TRBD1 | TGTGCCAGCAGCCCCGACAGGGGAGCAGATACGCAGTATTTT | CASSPDRGADTQYF
TRBJ2-1 | TRBV7-2 | - | - | TGTGCCAGCAGCTACTACAATGAGCAGTTCTTC | CASSYYNEQFF
TRBJ2-7 | TRBV7-3 | - | - | TGTGCCAGCAGCGTGGATTTCTCGGGCGAGCAGTACTTC | CASSVDFSGEQYF
TRBJ1-6 | TRBV19 | - | - | TGTGCCAGTAGTCCGCCAGGGGCGAACTCCTATAATTCACCCCTCCACTTT | CASSPPGANSYNSPLHF
TRBJ1-5 | TRBV12-3/TRBV12-4 | - | TRBD1 | TGTGCCAGCAGCGGGACAGGGTTACAGCCCCAGCATTTT | CASSGTGLQPQHF
TRBJ1-4 | TRBV6-4 | - | TRBD1 | TGTGCCAGCAGAACAGGGGGGGTTGAAAAACTGTTTTTT | CASRTGGVEKLFF
TRBJ2-4 | TRBV12-3/TRBV12-4 | few | TRBD1 | TGTGCCAGCAGTCCCCGGGACAGCCTGTACTTC | CASSPRDSLYF
TRBJ1-2 | TRBV15 | - | - | TGTGCCACCAGCAGAGATCGGGGGGACCCCGGCGGCTACACCTTC | CATSRDRGDPGGYTF
TRBJ1-6 | TRBV27 | - | - | TGTGCCAGCAGTTTACAGGGTGGGCATGATAATTCACCCCTCCACTTT | CASSLQGGHDNSPLHF
TRBJ2-1 | TRBV3-1/TRBV3-2 | - | TRBD2 | TGTGCCAGCAGCCAAGTAGCGGGAGGGGGCGATGAGCAGTTCTTC | CASSQVAGGGDEQFF
TRBJ1-1 | TRBV19 | - | - | TGTGCCAGTTCGAGTCGGTCGGTCGGAGACACTGAAGCTTTCTTT | CASSSRSVGDTEAFF
TRBJ2-2 | TRBV7-9 | - | - | TGTGCCAGCAGCAGGCTCCTAAGCTCAGACGGCAAAGGCACCGGGGAGCTGTTTTTT | CASSRLLSSDGKGTGELFF
TRBJ2-7 | TRBV27 | - | TRBD1 | TGTGCCAGCAGCTCTCCGGGACAGGGGGCCTACGAGCAGTACTTC | CASSSPGQGAYEQYF
TRBJ2-5 | TRBV6-6 | once | - | TGTGCCAGCAGTTACGAGGGGACTGCCGCCTGGGCCCAGTACTTC | CASSYEGTAAWAQYF
TRBJ2-5 | TRBV6-5 | - | TRBD2 | TGTGCCAGCAAAATCACTAGCGGGAGCGGGGAGACCCAGTACTTC | CASKITSGSGETQYF
TRBJ1-2 | TRBV18 | - | - | TGTGCCAGCTCACCACTGGGCGGGGACGAAGCTAACTATGGCTACACCTTC | CASSPLGGDEANYGYTF
TRBJ1-2 | TRBV7-9 | - | - | TGTGCCAGCAGCTTAGAAGGGTTCGGCTACACCTTC | CASSLEGFGYTF
TRBJ2-2 | TRBV27 | - | TRBD2 | TGTGCCAGCAGTTTATTGGCGGGAGCTCTTTCCACCGGGGAGCTGTTTTTT | CASSLLAGALSTGELFF
TRBJ2-7 | TRBV6-4 | once | - | TGTGCCAGCAGTGGCCACTACGAGCAGTACTTC | CASSGHYEQYF
TRBJ2-2 | TRBV5-6 | - | TRBD2 | TGTGCCAGCAGCGTCGGCGGGAGGAGAAACACCGGGGAGCTGTTTTTT | CASSVGGRRNTGELFF
TRBJ2-1 | TRBV7-9 | - | TRBD2 | TGTGCCAGCAGCTCTTACGGGGGGAGGACTATCGATGAGCAGTTCTTC | CASSSYGGRTIDEQFF
TRBJ1-2 | TRBV23-1 | - | - | TGCGCCAGCAGTCCCTTTTGGGGCTATGGCTACACCTTC | CASSPFWGYGYTF
TRBJ1-2 | TRBV4-3 | - | - | TGCGCCAGCAGCCAGGATGGGGGAGGGTATAGTGGCTACACCTTC | CASSQDGGGYSGYTF
TRBJ2-7 | TRBV7-2 | - | - | TGTGCCAGCAGCCTCCAAGGTCTCGAGCAGTACTTC | CASSLQGLEQYF
TRBJ1-1 | TRBV7-9 | - | - | TGTGCCAGCAGCTTACAGGGTTCCAGCACTGAAGCTTTCTTT | CASSLQGSSTEAFF
TRBJ2-2 | TRBV7-6 | - | TRBD2 | TGTGCCAGCAGCCCACTAGGACTAGCGAAATCCACCGGGGAGCTGTTTTTT | CASSPLGLAKSTGELFF
TRBJ1-3 | TRBV30 | - | TRBD1 | TGTGCCTGGAAAAGGGACAGATCCTCTGGAAACACCATATATTTT | CAWKRDRSSGNTIYF
TRBJ2-1 | TRBV4-3 | few | - | TGCGCCAGCAGCCCGACTTGGACCTACAATGAGCAGTTCTTC | CASSPTWTYNEQFF
TRBJ2-1 | TRBV7-9 | - | TRBD2 | TGTGCCAGCAGCCCTCAGTGGGGGAGGGCCGAAAATGAGCAGTTCTTC | CASSPQWGRAENEQFF
TRBJ2-7 | TRBV29-1 | - | - | TGCAGCGTCGGACAGACCTACGAGCAGTACTTC | CSVGQTYEQYF
TRBJ2-3 | TRBV11-2 | once | - | TGTGCCAGCAGCTTTTGGGCGGGGGCAGTTAGCACAGATACGCAGTATTTT | CASSFWAGAVSTDTQYF
TRBJ1-2 | TRBV7-9 | - | - | TGTGCCAGCAGCCCAACGACTCCAACCCCTTATGGCTACACCTTC | CASSPTTPTPYGYTF
TRBJ2-7 | TRBV4-2 | once | - | TGTGCCAGCAGCCAAGGGACCTCCTACGAGCAGTACTTC | CASSQGTSYEQYF
TRBJ2-7 | TRBV11-3 | - | - | TGTGCCAGCAGCTTATCGGGGGAGAATTACGAGCAGTACTTC | CASSLSGENYEQYF
TRBJ2-7 | TRBV4-3 | - | - | TGCGCCAGCAGCCAAAGCCCCACAGCGTACTACGAGCAGTACTTC | CASSQSPTAYYEQYF
TRBJ1-1 | TRBV5-1 | once | TRBD1 | TGCGCCAGCAGCTTCATCCGGGACAGCACTGAAGCTTTCTTT | CASSFIRDSTEAFF
TRBJ2-3 | TRBV24-1 | - | - | TGTGCCACCAGTGATCTCGTCGGGAAGACGCAGTATTTT | CATSDLVGKTQYF
TRBJ2-7 | TRBV2 | - | - | TGTGCCAGCAGTGCCGGAGGGTCGTTGTACGAGCAGTACTTC | CASSAGGSLYEQYF
TRBJ2-3 | TRBV2 | once | TRBD2 | TGTGCCAGCAGTTGGCGGGAGGCCAGCACAGATACGCAGTATTTT | CASSWREASTDTQYF
TRBJ2-5 | TRBV19 | - | - | TGTGCCAGTACCGGGACGGGGGTGATGGGAGAGACCCAGTACTTC | CASTGTGVMGETQYF
TRBJ2-3 | TRBV6-2/TRBV6-3 | - | - | TGTGCCAGCAGTCCCGGAACAGGGCGTTCCGCAGATACGCAGTATTTT | CASSPGTGRSADTQYF
TRBJ1-2 | TRBV7-2 | once | - | TGTGCCAGCAGCTTAGGAGTCGGGGGCCAATATGGCTACACCTTC | CASSLGVGGQYGYTF
TRBJ2-5 | TRBV19 | - | TRBD1 | TGTGCCAGTAGTGATACAGGGGGTTACGGGACCCAGTACTTC | CASSDTGGYGTQYF
TRBJ2-5 | TRBV7-3 | few | - | TGTGCCAGCAGCAGAGGCGGGGAGGAGACCCAGTACTTC | CASSRGGEETQYF
TRBJ1-5 | TRBV6-2/TRBV6-3 | - | - | TGTGCCAGCAGTTCGGCCGGGAACCCGCAGAGGCCCCAGCATTTT | CASSSAGNPQRPQHF
TRBJ2-7 | TRBV28 | - | - | TGTGCCAGCAGTTTTCGTTTGGACACCCTCTCCTACGAGCAGTACTTC | CASSFRLDTLSYEQYF
TRBJ2-5 | TRBV4-1 | - | TRBD1 | TGCGCCAGCAGCGCCCGAGGGGGCTACAAAGAGACCCAGTACTTC | CASSARGGYKETQYF
TRBJ2-7 | TRBV4-1 | - | TRBD2 | TGCGCCAGCAGTCCCGGACTAGCGGGGGAAAACGAGCAGTACTTC | CASSPGLAGENEQYF
TRBJ1-2 | TRBV5-6 | - | - | TGTGCCAGCAGCTTCGGCGAGGGATTCTATGGCTACACCTTC | CASSFGEGFYGYTF
TRBJ1-5 | TRBV27 | - | - | TGTGCCAGCAGTTCACGGTATAGCAATCAGCCCCAGCATTTT | CASSSRYSNQPQHF